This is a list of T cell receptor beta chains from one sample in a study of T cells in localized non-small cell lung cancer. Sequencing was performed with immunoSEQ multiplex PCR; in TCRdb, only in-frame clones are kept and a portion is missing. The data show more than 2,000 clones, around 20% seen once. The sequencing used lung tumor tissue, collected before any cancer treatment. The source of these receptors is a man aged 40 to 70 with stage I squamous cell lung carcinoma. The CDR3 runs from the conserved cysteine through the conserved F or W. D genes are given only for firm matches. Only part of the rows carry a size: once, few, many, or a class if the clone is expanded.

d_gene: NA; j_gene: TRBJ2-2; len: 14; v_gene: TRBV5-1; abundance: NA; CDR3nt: TGCGCCAGCAGCTTGTCCAAGAACACCGGGGAGCTGTTTTTT; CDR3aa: CASSLSKNTGELFF
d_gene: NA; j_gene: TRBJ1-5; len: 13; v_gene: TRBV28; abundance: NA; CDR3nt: TGTGCCAGCAGTTTGGGTGGTCGGAGGCCCCAGCATTTT; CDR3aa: CASSLGGRRPQHF
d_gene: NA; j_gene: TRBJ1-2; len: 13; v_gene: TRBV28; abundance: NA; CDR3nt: TGTGCCAGCAGATACGACAGGCACTATGGCTACACCTTC; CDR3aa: CASRYDRHYGYTF
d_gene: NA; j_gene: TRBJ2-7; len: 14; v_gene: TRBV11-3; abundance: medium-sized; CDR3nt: TGTGCCAGCAGCTTAGTACCAGGCGCTTACGAGCAGTACTTC; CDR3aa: CASSLVPGAYEQYF
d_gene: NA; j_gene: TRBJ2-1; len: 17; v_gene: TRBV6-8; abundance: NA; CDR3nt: TGTGCCAGCAGTCCCCCAGGGGCGGGAGTTAGAACGCATGAGCAGTTCTTC; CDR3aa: CASSPPGAGVRTHEQFF
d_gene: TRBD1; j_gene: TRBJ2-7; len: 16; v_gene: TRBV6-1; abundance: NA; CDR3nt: TGTGCCAGCAGTGAAGGGGTTGGACAGGGGCCCTACGAGCAGTACTTC; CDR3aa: CASSEGVGQGPYEQYF
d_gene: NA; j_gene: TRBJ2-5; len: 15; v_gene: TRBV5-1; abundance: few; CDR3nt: TGCGCCAGCAGCTTGTTATCTGGGGCCCAAGAGACCCAGTACTTC; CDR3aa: CASSLLSGAQETQYF
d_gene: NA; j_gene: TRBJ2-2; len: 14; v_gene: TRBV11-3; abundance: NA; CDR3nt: TGTGCCAGCAGCTTAGGGCAGGACACCGGGGAGCTGTTTTTT; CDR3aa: CASSLGQDTGELFF
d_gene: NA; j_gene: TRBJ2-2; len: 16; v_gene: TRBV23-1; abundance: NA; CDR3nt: TGCGCCAGCAGCGCATGGGGGGATACGGACACCGGGGAGCTGTTTTTT; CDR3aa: CASSAWGDTDTGELFF
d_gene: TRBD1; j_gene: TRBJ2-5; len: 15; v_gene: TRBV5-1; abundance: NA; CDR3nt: TGCGCCAGCAGCCCCCGGGACAGGGGTGAGGAGACCCAGTACTTC; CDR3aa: CASSPRDRGEETQYF
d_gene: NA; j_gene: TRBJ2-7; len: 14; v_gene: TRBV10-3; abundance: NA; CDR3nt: TGTGCCATCAGTGAGTCTCTGGGTGGATACGAGCAGTACTTC; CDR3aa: CAISESLGGYEQYF
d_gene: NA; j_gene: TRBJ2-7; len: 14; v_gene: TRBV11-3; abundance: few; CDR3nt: TGTGCCAGCAGCCCTGGGGGGCCCATCTTCGAGCAGTACTTC; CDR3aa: CASSPGGPIFEQYF
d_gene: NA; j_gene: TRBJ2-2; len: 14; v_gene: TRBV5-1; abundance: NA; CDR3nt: TGCGCCAGCAGGGGGACGGCTAACACCGGGGAGCTGTTTTTT; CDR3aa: CASRGTANTGELFF
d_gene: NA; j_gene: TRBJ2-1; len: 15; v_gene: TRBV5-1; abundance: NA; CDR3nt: TGCGCCAGCAGCTGGGACACCCGCTCCTACAATGAGCAGTTCTTC; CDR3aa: CASSWDTRSYNEQFF
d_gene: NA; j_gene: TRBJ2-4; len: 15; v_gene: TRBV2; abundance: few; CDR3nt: TGTGCCAGCAGTGAAGAGGGTATAGCCAAAAACATTCAGTACTTC; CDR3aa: CASSEEGIAKNIQYF
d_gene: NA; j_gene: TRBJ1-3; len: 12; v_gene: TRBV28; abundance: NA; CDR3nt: TGTGCCAGCTCAGGGAGGCTTAACACCATATATTTT; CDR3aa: CASSGRLNTIYF
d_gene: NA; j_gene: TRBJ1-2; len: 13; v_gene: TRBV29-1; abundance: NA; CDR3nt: TGCAGCGTTGAACCCTGGGGACTCCTGGGCTACACCTTC; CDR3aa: CSVEPWGLLGYTF
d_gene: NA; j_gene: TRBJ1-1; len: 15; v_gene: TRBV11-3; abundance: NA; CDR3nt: TGTGCCAGCAGCCCCCCGAGGGGGACGAACACTGAAGCTTTCTTT; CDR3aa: CASSPPRGTNTEAFF
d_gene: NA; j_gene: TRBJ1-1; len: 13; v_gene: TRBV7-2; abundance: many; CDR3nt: TGTGCCAGCAGCCCCGGGCCCGGGGCTGAAGCTTTCTTT; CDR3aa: CASSPGPGAEAFF
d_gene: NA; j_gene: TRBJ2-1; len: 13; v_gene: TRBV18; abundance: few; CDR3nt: TGTGCCAGCTCACCTGACCTACGTTTTGAGCAGTTCTTC; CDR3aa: CASSPDLRFEQFF
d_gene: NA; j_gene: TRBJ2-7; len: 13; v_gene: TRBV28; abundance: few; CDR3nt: TGTGCCAGCAGGAAACAGGGCTCCTACGAGCAGTACTTC; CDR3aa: CASRKQGSYEQYF
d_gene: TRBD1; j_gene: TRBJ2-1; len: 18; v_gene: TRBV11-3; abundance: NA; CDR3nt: TGTGCCAGCAGCTTAGTCGAAACCGGGACAGGGGGATACAATGAGCAGTTCTTC; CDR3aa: CASSLVETGTGGYNEQFF
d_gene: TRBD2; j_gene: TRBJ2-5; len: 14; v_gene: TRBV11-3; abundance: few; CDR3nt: TGTGCCAGCAGCTCACTAGCGGGAGGAGAGACCCAGTACTTC; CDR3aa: CASSSLAGGETQYF
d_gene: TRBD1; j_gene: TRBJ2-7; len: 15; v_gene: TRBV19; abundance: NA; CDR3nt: TGTGCCAGTAGTATAGTTCAGGGACAGTCCTACGAGCAGTACTTC; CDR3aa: CASSIVQGQSYEQYF
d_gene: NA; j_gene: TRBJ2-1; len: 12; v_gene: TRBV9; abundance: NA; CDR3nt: TGTGCCAGCGGGGATGACTACAATGAGCAGTTCTTC; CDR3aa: CASGDDYNEQFF
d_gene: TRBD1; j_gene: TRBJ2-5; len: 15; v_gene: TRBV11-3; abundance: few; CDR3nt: TGTGCCAGCAGCTTACTGGGGACAGACAGAGAGACCCAGTACTTC; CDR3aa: CASSLLGTDRETQYF
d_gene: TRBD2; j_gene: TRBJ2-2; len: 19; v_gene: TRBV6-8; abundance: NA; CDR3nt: TGTGCCAGCAGTTACTCGATGGCTAGCGGGAGGGCCAACACCGGGGAGCTGTTTTTT; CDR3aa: CASSYSMASGRANTGELFF
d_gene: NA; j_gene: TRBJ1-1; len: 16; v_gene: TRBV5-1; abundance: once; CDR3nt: TGCGCCAGCAGCCCAGTCCGCAGGGAACAGAACACTGAAGCTTTCTTT; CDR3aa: CASSPVRREQNTEAFF
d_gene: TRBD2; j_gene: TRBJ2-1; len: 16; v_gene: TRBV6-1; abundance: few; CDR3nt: TGTGCCAGCAGTGAAGGGGCTAGCGGGAGGGCCAGGGAGCAGTTCTTC; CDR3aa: CASSEGASGRAREQFF
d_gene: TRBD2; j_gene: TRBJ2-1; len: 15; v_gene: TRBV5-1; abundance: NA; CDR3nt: TGCGCCAGCAGCTTGGAAATGGGAGGGTATGGTGAGCAGTTCTTC; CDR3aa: CASSLEMGGYGEQFF
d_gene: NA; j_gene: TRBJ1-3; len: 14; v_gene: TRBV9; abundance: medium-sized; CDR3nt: TGTGCCAGCAGCTATCCCTCCCCTGGAAACACCATATATTTT; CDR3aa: CASSYPSPGNTIYF
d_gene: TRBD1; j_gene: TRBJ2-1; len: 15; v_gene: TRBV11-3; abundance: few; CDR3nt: TGTGCCAGCAGCTTAGGACAGGGCTATCCGGGGGAGCAGTTCTTC; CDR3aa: CASSLGQGYPGEQFF
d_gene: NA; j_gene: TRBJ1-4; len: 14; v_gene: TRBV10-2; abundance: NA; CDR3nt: TGCGCCAGCAGAACCAGGGGTAACTTCGAAAAACTGTTTTTT; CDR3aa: CASRTRGNFEKLFF
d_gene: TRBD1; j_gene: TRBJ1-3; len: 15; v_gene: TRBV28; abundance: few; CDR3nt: TGTGCCAGCAGATCCGACAGGGTCCCAGGAAACACCATATATTTT; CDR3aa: CASRSDRVPGNTIYF
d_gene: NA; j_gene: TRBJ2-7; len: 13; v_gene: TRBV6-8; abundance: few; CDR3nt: TGTGCCAGCAGCCGGGACGGCTCCTACGAGCAGTACTTC; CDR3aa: CASSRDGSYEQYF
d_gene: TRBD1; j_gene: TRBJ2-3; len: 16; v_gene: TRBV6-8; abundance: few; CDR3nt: TGTGCCAGCAGTGGAGGGACAGGGGGCGCCTCAGATACGCAGTATTTT; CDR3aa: CASSGGTGGASDTQYF
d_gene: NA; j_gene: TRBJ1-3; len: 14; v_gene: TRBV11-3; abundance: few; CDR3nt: TGTGCCAGCAGCTACCGGGACGGAGGAAACACCATATATTTT; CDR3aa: CASSYRDGGNTIYF
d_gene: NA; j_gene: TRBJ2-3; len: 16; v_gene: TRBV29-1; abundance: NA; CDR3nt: TGCAGCGTTGAAGGGATCTTACAGGGAGGCACAGATACGCAGTATTTT; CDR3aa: CSVEGILQGGTDTQYF
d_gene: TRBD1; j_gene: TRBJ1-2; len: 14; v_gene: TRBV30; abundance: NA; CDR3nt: TGTGCCTGGAGTCCAGGGGGGGGCGACTATGGCTACACCTTC; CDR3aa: CAWSPGGGDYGYTF
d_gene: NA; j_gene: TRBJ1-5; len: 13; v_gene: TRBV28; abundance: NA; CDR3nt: TGTGCCAGCAGTATAGAAGGTAATCAGCCCCAGCATTTT; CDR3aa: CASSIEGNQPQHF
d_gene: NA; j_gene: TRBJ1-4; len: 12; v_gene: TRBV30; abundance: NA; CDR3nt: TGTGCCTGGCAGGGAACTAATGAAAAACTGTTTTTT; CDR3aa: CAWQGTNEKLFF
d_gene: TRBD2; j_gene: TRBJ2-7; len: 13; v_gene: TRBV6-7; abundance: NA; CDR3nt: TGTGCCAGCACCCCGCTAGCGGGAGTCGAGCAGTACTTC; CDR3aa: CASTPLAGVEQYF
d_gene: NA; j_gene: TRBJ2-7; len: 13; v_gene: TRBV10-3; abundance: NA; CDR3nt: TGTGCCGGATCCCGGGCCCACGGTCGGGAGCAGTACTTC; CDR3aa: CAGSRAHGREQYF
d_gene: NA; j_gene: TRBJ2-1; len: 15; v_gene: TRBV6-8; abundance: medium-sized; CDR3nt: TGTGCCAGCAGTTACGTGGCGGCAGCCTACAATGAGCAGTTCTTC; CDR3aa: CASSYVAAAYNEQFF